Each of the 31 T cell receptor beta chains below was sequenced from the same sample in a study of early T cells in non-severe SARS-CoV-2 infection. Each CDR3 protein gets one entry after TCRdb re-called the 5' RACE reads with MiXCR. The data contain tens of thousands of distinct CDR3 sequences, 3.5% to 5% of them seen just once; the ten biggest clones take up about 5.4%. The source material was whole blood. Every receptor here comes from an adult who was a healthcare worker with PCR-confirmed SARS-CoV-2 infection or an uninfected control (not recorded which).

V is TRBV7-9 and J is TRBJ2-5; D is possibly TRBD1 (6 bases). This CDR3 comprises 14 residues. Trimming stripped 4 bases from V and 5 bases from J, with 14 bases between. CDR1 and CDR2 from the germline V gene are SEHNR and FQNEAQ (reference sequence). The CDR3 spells CASSSIRGGETQYF. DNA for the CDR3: TGTGCCAGCAGCTCCATCAGGGGTGGGGAGACCCAGTACTTC.

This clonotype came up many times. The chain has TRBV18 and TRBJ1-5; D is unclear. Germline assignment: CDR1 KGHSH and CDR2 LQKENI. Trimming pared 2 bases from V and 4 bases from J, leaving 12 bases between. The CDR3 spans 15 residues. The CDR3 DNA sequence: TGTGCCAGCTCACCATCCGGGTCCACTAATCAGCCCCAGCATTTT. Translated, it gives CASSPSGSTNQPQHF.

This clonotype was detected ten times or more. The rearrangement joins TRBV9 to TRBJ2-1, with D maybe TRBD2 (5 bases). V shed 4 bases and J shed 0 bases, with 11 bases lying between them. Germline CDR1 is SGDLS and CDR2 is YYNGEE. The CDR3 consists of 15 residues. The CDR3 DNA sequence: TGTGCCAGCAGCCCCCCAGAGGGCTCCTACAATGAGCAGTTCTTC. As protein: CASSPPEGSYNEQFF.

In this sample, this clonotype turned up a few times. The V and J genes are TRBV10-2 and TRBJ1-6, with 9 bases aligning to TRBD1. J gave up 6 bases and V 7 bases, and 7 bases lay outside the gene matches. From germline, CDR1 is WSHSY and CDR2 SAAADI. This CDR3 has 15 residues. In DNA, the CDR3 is TGCGCCAGCATTTCAACAGGGGGCGTTAATTCACCCCTCCACTTT. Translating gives CASISTGGVNSPLHF.

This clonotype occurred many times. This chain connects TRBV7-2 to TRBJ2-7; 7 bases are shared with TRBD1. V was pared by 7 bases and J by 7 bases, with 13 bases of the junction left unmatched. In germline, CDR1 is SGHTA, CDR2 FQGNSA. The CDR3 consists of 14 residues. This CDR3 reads CASTLRPQQGEQYF. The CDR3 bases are TGTGCCAGCACCCTAAGGCCACAACAGGGGGAGCAGTACTTC.

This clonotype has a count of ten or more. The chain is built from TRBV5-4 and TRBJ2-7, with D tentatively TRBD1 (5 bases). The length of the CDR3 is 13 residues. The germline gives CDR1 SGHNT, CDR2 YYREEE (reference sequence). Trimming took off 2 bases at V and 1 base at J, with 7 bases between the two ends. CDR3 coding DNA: TGTGCCAGCAGCTTCCAGGGATCCTACGAGCAGTACTTC. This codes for CASSFQGSYEQYF.

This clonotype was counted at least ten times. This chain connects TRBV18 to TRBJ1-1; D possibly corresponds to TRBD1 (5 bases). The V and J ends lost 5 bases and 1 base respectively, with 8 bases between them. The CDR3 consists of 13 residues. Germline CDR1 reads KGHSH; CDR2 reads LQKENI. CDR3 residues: CASSDRENTEAFF. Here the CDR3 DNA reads TGTGCCAGCTCAGACAGAGAGAACACTGAAGCTTTCTTT.

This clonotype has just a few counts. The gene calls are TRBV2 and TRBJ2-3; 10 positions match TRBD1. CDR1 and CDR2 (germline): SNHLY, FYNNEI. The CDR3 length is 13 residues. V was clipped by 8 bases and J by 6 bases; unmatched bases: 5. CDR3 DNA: TGTGCCAGCCGACAGGGGGCAGGGGATACGCAGTATTTT. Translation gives CASRQGAGDTQYF.

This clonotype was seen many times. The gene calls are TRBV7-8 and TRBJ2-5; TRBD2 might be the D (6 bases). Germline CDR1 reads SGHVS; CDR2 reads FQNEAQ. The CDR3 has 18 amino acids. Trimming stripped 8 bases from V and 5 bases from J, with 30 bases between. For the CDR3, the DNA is TGTGCCAGCCTCCCACCGAGGAGGGTGCTAGCCTCGGGGGAGACCCAGTACTTC. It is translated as CASLPPRRVLASGETQYF.

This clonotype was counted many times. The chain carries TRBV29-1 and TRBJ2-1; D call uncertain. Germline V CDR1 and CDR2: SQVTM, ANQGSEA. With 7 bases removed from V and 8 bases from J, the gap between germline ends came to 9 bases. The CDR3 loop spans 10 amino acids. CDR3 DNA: TGCAGCGGAGCAGATTATGAGCAGTTCTTC. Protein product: CSGADYEQFF.

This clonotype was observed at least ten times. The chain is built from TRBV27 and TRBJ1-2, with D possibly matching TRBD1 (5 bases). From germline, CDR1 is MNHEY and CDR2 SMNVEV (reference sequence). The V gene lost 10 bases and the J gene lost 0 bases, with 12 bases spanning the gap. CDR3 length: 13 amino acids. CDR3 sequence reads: CATQEGSNYGYTF. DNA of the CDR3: TGTGCCACCCAAGAGGGGTCTAACTATGGCTACACCTTC.

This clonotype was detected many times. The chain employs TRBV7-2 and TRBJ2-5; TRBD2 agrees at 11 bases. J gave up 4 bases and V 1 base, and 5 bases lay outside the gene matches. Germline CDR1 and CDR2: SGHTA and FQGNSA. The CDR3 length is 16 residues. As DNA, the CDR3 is TGTGCCAGCAGCTTAGGGCTAGCGGGGGGACGAGAGACCCAGTACTTC. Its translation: CASSLGLAGGRETQYF.

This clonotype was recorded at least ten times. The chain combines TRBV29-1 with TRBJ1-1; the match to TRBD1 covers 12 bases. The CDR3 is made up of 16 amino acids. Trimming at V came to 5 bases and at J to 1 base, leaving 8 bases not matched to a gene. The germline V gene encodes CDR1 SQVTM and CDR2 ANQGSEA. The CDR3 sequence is CSVSGTGGFGNTEAFF. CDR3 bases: TGCAGCGTTTCCGGGACAGGGGGCTTCGGGAACACTGAAGCTTTCTTT.

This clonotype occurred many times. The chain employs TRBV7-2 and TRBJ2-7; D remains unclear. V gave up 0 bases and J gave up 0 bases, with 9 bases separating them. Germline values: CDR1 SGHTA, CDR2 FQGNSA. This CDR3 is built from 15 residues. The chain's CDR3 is CASSLATGPSYEQYF. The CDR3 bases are TGTGCCAGCAGCTTAGCGACGGGCCCCTCCTACGAGCAGTACTTC. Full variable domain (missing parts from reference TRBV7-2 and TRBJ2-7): GAGVSQSPSNKVTEKGKDVELRCDPISGHTALYWYRQSLGQGLEFLIYFQGNSAPDKSGLPSDRFSAERTGGSVSTLTIQRTQQEDSAVYLCASSLATGPSYEQYFGPGTRLTVT.

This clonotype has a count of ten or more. As DNA, the CDR3 is TGTGCCACCGATTGGACAGGTTATAATTCACCCCTCCACTTT. This codes for CATDWTGYNSPLHF. The chain recombines TRBV6-6 with TRBJ1-6; 7 bases are shared with TRBD1. The CDR3 totals 14 residues. The V and J ends lost 10 bases and 4 bases, in that order; junction bases with no gene match: 7. CDR1 is MNHNY and CDR2 is SVGAGI in the germline V gene (reference sequence).

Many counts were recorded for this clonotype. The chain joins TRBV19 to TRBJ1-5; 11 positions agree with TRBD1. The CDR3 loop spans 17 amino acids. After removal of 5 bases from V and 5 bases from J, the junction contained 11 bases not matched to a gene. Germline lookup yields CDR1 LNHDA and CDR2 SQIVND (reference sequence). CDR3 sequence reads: CASSAALRTGGHQPQHF. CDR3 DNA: TGTGCCAGTAGTGCCGCCCTCCGGACAGGGGGCCATCAGCCCCAGCATTTT. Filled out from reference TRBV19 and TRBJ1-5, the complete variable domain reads DGGITQSPKYLFRKEGQNVTLSCEQNLNHDAMYWYRQDPGQGLRLIYYSQIVNDFQKGDIAEGYSVSREKKESFPLTVTSAQKNPTAFYLCASSAALRTGGHQPQHFGDGTRLSIL.

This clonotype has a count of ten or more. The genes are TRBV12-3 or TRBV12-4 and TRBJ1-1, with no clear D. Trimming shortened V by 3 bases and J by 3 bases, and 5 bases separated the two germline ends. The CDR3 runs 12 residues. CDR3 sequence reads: CASSFPHTEAFF. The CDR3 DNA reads TGTGCCAGCAGTTTCCCCCACACTGAAGCTTTCTTT.

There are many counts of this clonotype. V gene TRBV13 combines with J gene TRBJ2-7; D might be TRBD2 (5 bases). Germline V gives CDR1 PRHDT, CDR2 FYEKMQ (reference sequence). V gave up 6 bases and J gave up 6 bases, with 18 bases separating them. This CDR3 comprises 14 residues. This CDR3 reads CASRPFFGNSEQYF. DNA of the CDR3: TGTGCCAGCAGGCCGTTCTTCGGGAATAGCGAGCAGTACTTC.

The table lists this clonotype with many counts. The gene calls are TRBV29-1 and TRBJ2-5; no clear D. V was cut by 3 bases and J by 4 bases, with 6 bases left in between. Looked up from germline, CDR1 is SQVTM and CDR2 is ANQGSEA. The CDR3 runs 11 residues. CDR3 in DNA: TGCAGCGTTGAGTCGGTAGAGACCCAGTACTTC. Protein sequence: CSVESVETQYF.

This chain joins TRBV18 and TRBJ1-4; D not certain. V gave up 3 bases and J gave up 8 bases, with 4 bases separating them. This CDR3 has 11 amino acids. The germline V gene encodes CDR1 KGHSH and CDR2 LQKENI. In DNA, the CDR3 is TGTGCCAGCTCACCGAAAGAAAAACTGTTTTTT. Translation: CASSPKEKLFF.

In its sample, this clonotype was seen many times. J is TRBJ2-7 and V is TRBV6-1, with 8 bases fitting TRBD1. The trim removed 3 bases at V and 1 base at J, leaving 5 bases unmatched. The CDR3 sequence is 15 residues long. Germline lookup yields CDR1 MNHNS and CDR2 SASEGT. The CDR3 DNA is TGTGCCAGCAGTGATAATTGGGACAGGTCCTACGAGCAGTACTTC. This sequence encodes CASSDNWDRSYEQYF.

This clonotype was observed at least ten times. CDR3 DNA: TGTGCCAGCAGCGCGGGACTAGCGAACACCGGGGAGCTGTTTTTT. Its translation is CASSAGLANTGELFF. The chain employs TRBV5-4 and TRBJ2-2; 8 nucleotides agree with TRBD2. This CDR3 comprises 15 residues. Germline V gene data show CDR1 as SGHNT and CDR2 as YYREEE (reference sequence). The trim removed 4 bases at V and 0 bases at J, leaving 2 bases unmatched.

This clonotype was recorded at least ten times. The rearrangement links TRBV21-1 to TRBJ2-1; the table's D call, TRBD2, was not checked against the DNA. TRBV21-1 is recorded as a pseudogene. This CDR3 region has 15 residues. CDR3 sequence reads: CASTRGTSGSHEQFF. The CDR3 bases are TGTGCCAGCACCAGAGGGACTAGCGGGAGTCATGAGCAGTTCTTC.

CDR3 nucleotides: TGTGCCAGCAGCCAACACGGGGGGGCTAAAGGAAACACCATATATTTT. Protein: CASSQHGGAKGNTIYF. The chain carries TRBV3-1 and TRBJ1-3; D might be TRBD1 (6 bases). Germline CDR1 LGHDT, CDR2 YNNKEL (reference sequence). The V end lost 2 bases, the J end lost 4 bases, and 15 bases lay between the germline ends. This CDR3 has 16 residues. The variable domain in full, completed from reference TRBV3-1 and TRBJ1-3, reads DTAVSQTPKYLVTQMGNDKSIKCEQNLGHDTMYWYKQDSKKFLKIMFSYNNKELIINETVPNRFSPKSPDKAHLNLHINSLELGDSAVYFCASSQHGGAKGNTIYFGEGSWLTVV.

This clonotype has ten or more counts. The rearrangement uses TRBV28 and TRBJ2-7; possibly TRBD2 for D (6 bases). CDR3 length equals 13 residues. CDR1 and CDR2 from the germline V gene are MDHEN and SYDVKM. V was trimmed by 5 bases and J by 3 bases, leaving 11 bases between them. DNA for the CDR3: TGTGCCAGCAGTACGGGGAGGAACTACGAGCAGTACTTC. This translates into CASSTGRNYEQYF.

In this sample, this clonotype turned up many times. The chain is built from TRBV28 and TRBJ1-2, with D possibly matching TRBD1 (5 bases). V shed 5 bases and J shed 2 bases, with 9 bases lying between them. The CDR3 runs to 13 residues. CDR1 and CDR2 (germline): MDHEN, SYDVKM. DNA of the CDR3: TGTGCCAGCAGTCCGGGGCGGAACTATGGCTACACCTTC. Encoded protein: CASSPGRNYGYTF.

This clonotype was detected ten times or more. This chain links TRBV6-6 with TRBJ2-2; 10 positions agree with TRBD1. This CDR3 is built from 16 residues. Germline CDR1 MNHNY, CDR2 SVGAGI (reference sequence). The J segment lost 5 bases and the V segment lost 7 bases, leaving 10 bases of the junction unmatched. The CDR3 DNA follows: TGTGCCAGCAACGATCGGGACAGGGGTCGAACCGGGGAGCTGTTTTTT. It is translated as CASNDRDRGRTGELFF.

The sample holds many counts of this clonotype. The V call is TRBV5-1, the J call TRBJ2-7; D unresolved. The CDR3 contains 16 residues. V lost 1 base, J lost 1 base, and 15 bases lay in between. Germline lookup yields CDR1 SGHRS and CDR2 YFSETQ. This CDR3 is CASSLNPGTTSYEQYF. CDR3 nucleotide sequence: TGCGCCAGCAGCTTGAATCCAGGAACGACATCCTACGAGCAGTACTTC.

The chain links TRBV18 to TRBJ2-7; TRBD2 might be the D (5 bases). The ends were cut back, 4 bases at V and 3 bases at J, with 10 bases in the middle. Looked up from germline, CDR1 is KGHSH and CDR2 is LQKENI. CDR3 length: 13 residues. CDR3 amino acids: CASSQRGNYEQYF. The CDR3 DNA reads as TGTGCCAGCTCACAAAGAGGGAACTACGAGCAGTACTTC.

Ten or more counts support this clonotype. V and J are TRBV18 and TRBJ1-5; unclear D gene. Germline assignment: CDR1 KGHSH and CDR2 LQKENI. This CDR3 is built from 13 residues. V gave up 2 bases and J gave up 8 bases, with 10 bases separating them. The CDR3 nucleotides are TGTGCCAGCTCACCAGGGCAAGGAGAGCCCCAGCATTTT. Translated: CASSPGQGEPQHF.

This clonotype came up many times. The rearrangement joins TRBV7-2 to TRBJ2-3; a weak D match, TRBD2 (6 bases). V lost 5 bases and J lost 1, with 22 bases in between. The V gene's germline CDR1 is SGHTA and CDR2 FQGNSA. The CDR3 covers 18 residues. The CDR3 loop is CASSPESLVGGGTDTQYF. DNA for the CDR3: TGTGCCAGCAGCCCGGAATCGTTGGTTGGAGGGGGCACAGATACGCAGTATTTT.